A selection of T cell receptor beta chains follows, all from one sample in a study of shared clonotypes between healthy human individuals. Sequencing used immunoSEQ multiplex PCR; TCRdb keeps in-frame clones, though not all of them. This table holds about 820,000 clones, about 92% found once. Material for sequencing was naive CD8+ T cells sorted from blood. The receptors were gathered from a man aged 25-45 years in good health. The CDR3 runs from the conserved cysteine through the conserved F or W. Fields, in order: clone size, D gene, J gene, V gene, CDR3 length, CDR3 DNA, CDR3 protein. A D gene is named only where the DNA matches it firmly. Part of the rows lack a size; the others show once, few, many or a class for expanded clones.

clone size: -
D gene: TRBD2
J gene: TRBJ2-7
V gene: TRBV27
CDR3 length: 17
CDR3 DNA: TGTGCCAGCTTAACACCAGGACTAGCGGGATGGAGCTACGAGCAGTACTTC
CDR3 protein: CASLTPGLAGWSYEQYF

clone size: -
D gene: -
J gene: TRBJ2-5
V gene: TRBV19
CDR3 length: 14
CDR3 DNA: TGTGCCACCGATGATGGACTCGCTCAAGAGACCCAGTACTTC
CDR3 protein: CATDDGLAQETQYF

clone size: -
D gene: TRBD2
J gene: TRBJ2-1
V gene: TRBV2
CDR3 length: 15
CDR3 DNA: TGTGCCAGCAGGGAGACCGGGACTAGCGGTTATGAGCAGTTCTTC
CDR3 protein: CASRETGTSGYEQFF

clone size: -
D gene: -
J gene: TRBJ1-1
V gene: TRBV5-4
CDR3 length: 14
CDR3 DNA: TGTGCCAGCAGCTTGTATCGTTTGAACACTGAAGCTTTCTTT
CDR3 protein: CASSLYRLNTEAFF

clone size: -
D gene: -
J gene: TRBJ1-5
V gene: TRBV5-8
CDR3 length: 18
CDR3 DNA: TGTGCCAGCAGCGTGGGTGGGGGGCAGCTCCAATTATATCAGCCCCAGCATTTT
CDR3 protein: CASSVGGGQLQLYQPQHF

clone size: -
D gene: -
J gene: TRBJ1-4
V gene: TRBV7-9
CDR3 length: 14
CDR3 DNA: TGTGCCAGCAGCTCGGGAGCCTCTAATGAAAAACTGTTTTTT
CDR3 protein: CASSSGASNEKLFF

clone size: -
D gene: -
J gene: TRBJ2-7
V gene: TRBV5-1
CDR3 length: 15
CDR3 DNA: TGCGCCAGCAGCTTTTCCCCGGGACCCTCGGACGAGCAGTACTTC
CDR3 protein: CASSFSPGPSDEQYF

clone size: -
D gene: -
J gene: TRBJ1-2
V gene: TRBV27
CDR3 length: 13
CDR3 DNA: TGTGCCAGCAGTTTACGGGCAGCCTATGGCTACACCTTC
CDR3 protein: CASSLRAAYGYTF

clone size: -
D gene: -
J gene: TRBJ2-7
V gene: TRBV19
CDR3 length: 21
CDR3 DNA: TGTGCCAGAACCGGGACAGGGGGCGGAACTAGCGGGAGAGGGTTGAACTACGAGCAGTACTTC
CDR3 protein: CARTGTGGGTSGRGLNYEQYF

clone size: -
D gene: -
J gene: TRBJ2-7
V gene: TRBV11-2
CDR3 length: 11
CDR3 DNA: TGTGCCAGCAGCTTAAGTCACCAACAGGACTTC
CDR3 protein: CASSLSHQQDF

clone size: -
D gene: -
J gene: TRBJ1-5
V gene: TRBV7-8
CDR3 length: 15
CDR3 DNA: TGTGCCAGCAGCCCTCATGATCTCGGCGGTCAGCCCCAGCATTTT
CDR3 protein: CASSPHDLGGQPQHF

clone size: -
D gene: -
J gene: TRBJ1-2
V gene: TRBV29-1
CDR3 length: 10
CDR3 DNA: TGCAGCTCAGGGACAAATGGCTACACCTTC
CDR3 protein: CSSGTNGYTF

clone size: -
D gene: -
J gene: TRBJ2-1
V gene: TRBV7-3
CDR3 length: 15
CDR3 DNA: TGTGCCAGCAGCTTACACGGGAGCTCCTACAATGAGCAGTTCTTC
CDR3 protein: CASSLHGSSYNEQFF

clone size: -
D gene: TRBD2
J gene: TRBJ2-7
V gene: TRBV4-1
CDR3 length: 15
CDR3 DNA: TGCGCCAGCAGCGGGGGGGAGGGAAGTTCCTACGAGCAGTACTTC
CDR3 protein: CASSGGEGSSYEQYF

clone size: -
D gene: -
J gene: TRBJ2-1
V gene: TRBV4-1
CDR3 length: 16
CDR3 DNA: TGCGCCAGCAGCCAAGATGAGAGTCCCTCCTACAATGAGCAGTTCTTC
CDR3 protein: CASSQDESPSYNEQFF

clone size: few
D gene: -
J gene: TRBJ2-2
V gene: TRBV7-9
CDR3 length: 16
CDR3 DNA: TGTGCCAGCAGCCCCGCGTCATTGGCGCGCGGCGGGGAGCTGTTTTTT
CDR3 protein: CASSPASLARGGELFF

clone size: -
D gene: -
J gene: TRBJ2-1
V gene: TRBV4-3
CDR3 length: 15
CDR3 DNA: TGCGCCAGCAGCCAAGATTGGGCGCCCTACAATGAGCAGTTCTTC
CDR3 protein: CASSQDWAPYNEQFF

clone size: -
D gene: TRBD1
J gene: TRBJ1-1
V gene: TRBV15
CDR3 length: 14
CDR3 DNA: TGTGCCACCAGCGCCCGACAGGGTTTGGTTGAAGCTTTCTTT
CDR3 protein: CATSARQGLVEAFF

clone size: few
D gene: -
J gene: TRBJ1-5
V gene: TRBV18
CDR3 length: 13
CDR3 DNA: TGTGCCAGCTCACCACCGTCGGGTCAGCCCCAGCATTTT
CDR3 protein: CASSPPSGQPQHF

clone size: -
D gene: TRBD1
J gene: TRBJ2-1
V gene: TRBV7-9
CDR3 length: 15
CDR3 DNA: TGTGCCAGCAGCCGTACCGGGACAGGGCACAATGAGCAGTTCTTC
CDR3 protein: CASSRTGTGHNEQFF

clone size: -
D gene: -
J gene: TRBJ2-7
V gene: TRBV9
CDR3 length: 12
CDR3 DNA: TGTGCCAGCAGCGGCAGGGAGGCGGAGCAGTACTTC
CDR3 protein: CASSGREAEQYF

clone size: -
D gene: -
J gene: TRBJ2-7
V gene: TRBV2
CDR3 length: 15
CDR3 DNA: TGTGCCACCCAGGCTACGCGGGGTGTGGACAACGAGCAGTACTTC
CDR3 protein: CATQATRGVDNEQYF

clone size: -
D gene: -
J gene: TRBJ1-1
V gene: TRBV6-1
CDR3 length: 12
CDR3 DNA: TGTGCCAGCACCTTGACAAAAACCGAAGCTTTCTTT
CDR3 protein: CASTLTKTEAFF

clone size: few
D gene: -
J gene: TRBJ2-1
V gene: TRBV27
CDR3 length: 13
CDR3 DNA: TGTGCCAGCAGTCTCGAGTGGCTGAATGAGCAGTTCTTC
CDR3 protein: CASSLEWLNEQFF

clone size: -
D gene: TRBD1
J gene: TRBJ2-7
V gene: TRBV29-1
CDR3 length: 15
CDR3 DNA: TGCAGCGTAGATCAACCAGGACAGGGTTCCTACGAGCAGTACTTC
CDR3 protein: CSVDQPGQGSYEQYF

clone size: once
D gene: TRBD1
J gene: TRBJ1-4
V gene: TRBV7-6
CDR3 length: 16
CDR3 DNA: TGTGCCAGCAGCTTAGCGCAGCAGGGGGCAAATGAAAAACTGTTTTTT
CDR3 protein: CASSLAQQGANEKLFF

clone size: -
D gene: TRBD2
J gene: TRBJ2-1
V gene: TRBV5-1
CDR3 length: 16
CDR3 DNA: TGCGCCAGCAGCTTGGAGTGGGAGGGACTTCGTAATGAGCAGTTCTTC
CDR3 protein: CASSLEWEGLRNEQFF